By proportion, the clone carrying this T cell receptor (beta chain) is medium-sized. As yet, its antigen is unknown. These data belong to a study of breast tumors, draining lymph nodes, adjacent tissues. Study findings and constraints: Luminal-like breast cancer showed significantly higher tumor–nontumor repertoire similarity than basal-like. Compared with lymph nodes, tumors were less diverse; compared with nontumor tissue, more. Tumor T cell lymph node origin was a supported hypothesis, not proven.

TCRdb processed the multiplex PCR reads anew with MiXCR; each CDR3 protein has one entry. Seen here are 15,000 or so distinct CDR3 sequences, 45% to 60% observed once, and the top ten hold over 25%. CDR1 and CDR2 from the germline V gene are SGDLS and YYNGEE. Trimming left V 0 bases short and J 7 bases short, with 8 bases between. The CDR3 covers 14 residues. The sequence was collected from a female donor with breast cancer. Some clones in this sample may be carry-over from other donors' samples. The chain has TRBV9 and TRBJ1-6, with no clear D. Sequencing was performed on tumor-adjacent breast tissue. DNA for the CDR3: TGTGCCAGCAGCGTAGTAGCAGCGAATTCACCCCTCCACTTT. Encoded protein: CASSVVAANSPLHF.